The 26 T cell receptor beta chains reported below all come from one sample, sequenced in a study of T-cell reconstitution after alpha-beta-depleted transplantation in children. Preparation of the TCRbeta library involved a method that used unique molecular identifiers. TCRdb reprocessed the PCR reads with MiXCR, giving one entry per CDR3 protein. This sample has roughly 300,000 distinct CDR3 sequences, with under 14% found just once. Sequences were derived from peripheral blood, sampled 180 days after TCRalphabeta/CD19-depleted stem cell transplant. Every receptor here comes from a male patient aged 2 to 9 who had a stem cell transplant for chronic granulomatous disease, so the T cells may come from the graft donor.

The sample holds a few counts of this clonotype. This rearrangement joins TRBV18 to TRBJ2-7, with D hard to call. This CDR3 has 14 residues. Trimming shortened V by 2 bases and J by 4 bases, and 12 bases separated the two germline ends. Germline CDR1 is KGHSH and CDR2 is LQKENI. The CDR3 nucleotides read TGTGCCAGCTCACCAAGTCAGAGAGAATACGAGCAGTACTTC. Translating gives CASSPSQREYEQYF.

The table lists this clonotype with many counts. This chain links TRBV18 with TRBJ1-1; tentative D call: TRBD1 (5 bases). Trimming removed 2 bases from V and 0 bases from J, with 10 bases in between. The CDR3 contains 15 residues. The germline gives CDR1 KGHSH, CDR2 LQKENI. The CDR3 loop reads CASSPYQGMNTEAFF. In nucleotides, the CDR3 is TGTGCCAGCTCACCATACCAGGGAATGAACACTGAAGCTTTCTTT.

This clonotype was counted at least ten times. The CDR3 nucleotides read TGTGCCAGCAGCGTCAACAGGGGGTACGAGCAGTACTTC. Amino acid sequence: CASSVNRGYEQYF. The chain recombines TRBV7-8 with TRBJ2-7; 8 bases map to TRBD1. The germline CDR1 and CDR2 sequences are SGHVS and FQNEAQ. The CDR3 is made up of 13 amino acids. The ends lost 5 bases at V and 4 bases at J; junction bases unmatched: 4.

This clonotype was seen at least ten times. The chain combines TRBV5-1 with TRBJ2-3; D is uncertain. Trimming removed 0 bases at V and 3 bases at J, with 11 bases between. This CDR3 contains 15 residues. CDR1 and CDR2 from the germline V gene are SGHRS and YFSETQ. The CDR3 sequence: CASSLGGSMTDTQYF. Written as DNA, the CDR3 is TGCGCCAGCAGCTTGGGGGGTTCTATGACAGATACGCAGTATTTT.

In this sample, this clonotype turned up many times. The chain joins TRBV20-1 to TRBJ2-3; 7 nucleotides align to TRBD2. The trim removed 6 bases at V and 0 bases at J, leaving 6 bases unmatched. This CDR3 has 14 amino acids. The germline CDR1 and CDR2 sequences are DFQATT and SNEGSKA (reference sequence). The CDR3 spells CSALTSRSTDTQYF. The CDR3 region has the DNA TGCAGTGCGTTGACTAGCCGTAGCACAGATACGCAGTATTTT.

This clonotype came up many times. CDR3 amino acids: CASSGRSGTEAFF. The CDR3 nucleotides are TGTGCCAGCAGTGGAAGGAGTGGCACTGAAGCTTTCTTT. This chain joins TRBV27 and TRBJ1-1; D uncertain. The CDR3 contains 13 residues. V was cut by 5 bases and J by 4 bases, with 11 bases left in between. Germline values: CDR1 MNHEY, CDR2 SMNVEV (reference sequence).

Concerning this clonotype: One base away lies a much larger clone, so this may be a sequencing read error. This chain uses TRBV5-1 with TRBJ2-3; D perhaps matches TRBD2 (6 bases). The V gene's germline CDR1 is SGHRS and CDR2 YFSETQ. V lost 0 bases and J 8 bases, leaving 22 bases between the germline ends. This CDR3 spans 17 amino acids. CDR3 loop: CASSLEAAGLRGGTQYF. CDR3 nucleotide sequence: TGCGCCAGCAGCTTGGAGGCCGCGGGGTTACGCGGAGGTACGCAGTATTTT.

This clonotype was observed at least ten times. The J gene is TRBJ2-7, the V gene TRBV29-1, with D perhaps given as TRBD1 or TRBD2 (5 bases each). In germline, CDR1 is SQVTM, CDR2 ANQGSEA. V was trimmed by 4 bases and J by 0 bases, leaving 19 bases between them. CDR3 size: 16 residues. CDR3 residues: CSVVSGGRKSSYEQYF. CDR3 nucleotide sequence: TGCAGCGTTGTAAGTGGGGGACGGAAAAGCTCCTACGAGCAGTACTTC.

In its sample, this clonotype was seen many times. The chain couples TRBV28 to TRBJ2-4; perhaps TRBD1 as D (6 bases). The CDR3 length is 15 residues. From germline, CDR1 is MDHEN and CDR2 SYDVKM. Trimming stripped 6 bases from V and 4 bases from J, with 16 bases between. CDR3 sequence (DNA): TGTGCCAGCAGCTTAGGAGGACAGCTTAAAAACATTCAGTACTTC. This translates into CASSLGGQLKNIQYF.

This clonotype was observed many times. The chain is built from TRBV7-6 and TRBJ1-4; a weak D match, TRBD1 (5 bases). V lost 1 base and J lost 2, with 8 bases in between. The CDR3 length is 15 residues. Germline CDR1 is SGHVS and CDR2 is FNYEAQ. The CDR3, as DNA: TGTGCCAGCAGCTTAGAGGGGATTACTAATGAAAAACTGTTTTTT. It encodes CASSLEGITNEKLFF.

The sample holds many counts of this clonotype. The rearrangement uses TRBV25-1 and TRBJ2-1; possible D gene TRBD2, 6 bases. Deletions cut 0 bases from V and 7 bases from J, with 10 bases between. The germline gives CDR1 MGHDK, CDR2 SYGVNS. This CDR3 region has 14 residues. The DNA for the CDR3 is TGTGCCAGCAGTGAATACGGGAGTCGAAATGAGCAGTTCTTC. Translated, it gives CASSEYGSRNEQFF.

The chain recombines TRBV21-1 with TRBJ1-5. TRBV21-1 is flagged as a pseudogene. CDR3 length: 10 residues. The CDR3 loop reads CASSMQPQHF. CDR3 in DNA: TGTGCCAGCAGCATGCAGCCCCAGCATTTT.

This clonotype came up many times. The rearrangement links TRBV29-1 to TRBJ2-1; D perhaps matches TRBD1 (5 bases). Trimming left V 5 bases short and J 3 bases short, with 8 bases between. Germline CDR1 SQVTM, CDR2 ANQGSEA. This CDR3 has 12 amino acids. CDR3 residues: CSVTGFYNEQFF. The CDR3 nucleotides are TGCAGCGTTACAGGATTCTACAATGAGCAGTTCTTC.

Comments on this clonotype: This could be a read error, since a much larger clone is one nucleotide away. The genes are TRBV18 and TRBJ2-5, with D possibly TRBD1 on 6 matching bases. The CDR3 spans 16 residues. Germline assignment: CDR1 KGHSH and CDR2 LQKENI. The CDR3 bases are TGTGCCAGCTCACCACCTGGGGGCCCGTCGCAAGAGAACCAGTACTTC. Protein sequence: CASSPPGGPSQENQYF.

This clonotype occurred many times. The V call is TRBV5-1, the J call TRBJ2-1; possible D gene TRBD1, 5 bases. The length of the CDR3 is 15 residues. The V gene's germline CDR1 is SGHRS and CDR2 YFSETQ. V lost 7 bases, J lost 0 bases, and 14 bases lay in between. CDR3 DNA sequence: TGCGCCAGCGTTCGTAGGACAAACTCCTACAATGAGCAGTTCTTC. It yields the protein CASVRRTNSYNEQFF.

This clonotype was seen at least ten times. V and J are TRBV6-5 and TRBJ2-3; 14 bases align to TRBD2. V was pared by 5 bases and J by 4 bases, with 5 bases of the junction left unmatched. The CDR3 contains 16 residues. Germline V gene sequence: CDR1 MNHEY, CDR2 SVGAGI. In DNA form, the CDR3 reads TGTGCCAGCAGTCTGACTAGCGGGAGGGGGGCAGATACGCAGTATTTT. This codes for CASSLTSGRGADTQYF.

The gene calls are TRBV12-3 or TRBV12-4 and TRBJ2-2; perhaps TRBD2 as D (6 bases). Trimming shortened V by 0 bases and J by 0 bases, and 17 bases separated the two germline ends. This CDR3 is built from 19 residues. CDR3: CASSLARLAGFANTGELFF. The DNA of the CDR3 is TGTGCCAGCAGTTTAGCGCGGTTGGCGGGGTTCGCGAACACCGGGGAGCTGTTTTTT.

Ten or more counts support this clonotype. The V gene is TRBV21-1, the J gene TRBJ1-2. TRBV21-1 is a pseudogene segment. The CDR3 spans 15 residues. CDR3 DNA sequence: TGTGCCAGCAGCAAAGAGGGCACAAGTTTCTATGGCTACACCTTC. It encodes CASSKEGTSFYGYTF.

This clonotype appeared many times. V is TRBV5-1 and J is TRBJ2-3; 7 bases are shared with TRBD2. CDR3 length: 12 amino acids. Germline-derived CDR1 and CDR2 are SGHRS and YFSETQ. With 4 bases clipped from V and 9 bases from J, the junction kept 5 bases outside the gene matches. CDR3 protein: CASSLAGVTQYF. The CDR3 DNA is TGCGCCAGCAGCCTTGCGGGGGTGACGCAGTATTTT. The full variable domain, rest sourced from reference TRBV5-1 and TRBJ2-3, is KAGVTQTPRYLIKTRGQQVTLSCSPISGHRSVSWYQQTPGQGLQFLFEYFSETQRNKGNFPGRFSGRQFSNSRSEMNVSTLELGDSALYLCASSLAGVTQYFGPGTRLTVL.

This clonotype has ten or more counts. The chain joins TRBV15 to TRBJ2-1, with TRBD2 matching over 11 bases. The germline V gene encodes CDR1 LNHNV and CDR2 YYDKDF (reference sequence). The CDR3 loop spans 16 amino acids. The ends lost 6 bases at V and 4 bases at J; junction bases unmatched: 8. Written as DNA, the CDR3 is TGTGCCACCAGTCCTCTAGCGGGAGGCCTATACAATGAGCAGTTCTTC. Translation: CATSPLAGGLYNEQFF.

This clonotype was found many times. The chain has TRBV6-1 and TRBJ2-2; 8 bases map to TRBD1. V dropped 6 bases and J dropped 5; count of bases not matched to a gene: 17. The CDR3 loop spans 18 amino acids. The germline V gene encodes CDR1 MNHNS and CDR2 SASEGT. The CDR3 spells CASSHRGTQGRRTGELFF. CDR3 bases: TGTGCCAGCAGCCACAGGGGGACTCAGGGAAGAAGAACCGGGGAGCTGTTTTTT.

At least ten counts were recorded for this clonotype. The J gene is TRBJ2-1, the V gene TRBV6-2 or TRBV6-3; tentative D call: TRBD2 (6 bases). CDR1 and CDR2 (germline): MNHEY, SVGEGT. Deletions cut 0 bases from V and 6 bases from J, with 12 bases between. This CDR3 has 15 residues. The CDR3 reads CASSYSTSWGNEQFF. The CDR3 DNA is TGTGCCAGCAGTTACTCGACTAGTTGGGGCAATGAGCAGTTCTTC.

Points on this clonotype: This may be a read error, as it is one base from a much larger clone. V usage is TRBV20-1 and J usage is TRBJ2-1; D perhaps matches TRBD2 (7 bases). Trimming removed 2 bases at V and 4 bases at J, with 21 bases between. CDR3 length equals 17 residues. Germline-derived CDR1 and CDR2 are DFQATT and SNEGSKA (reference sequence). In DNA, the CDR3 is TGCAGTGCTAGAATTCTGTGGGCTAGGGGGGGTTACAATGAGCAGTTCTTC. It codes for CSARILWARGGYNEQFF.

This clonotype was counted ten times or more. The chain combines TRBV12-3 or TRBV12-4 with TRBJ1-5; D uncertain. The CDR3 runs 12 residues. V gave up 3 bases and J gave up 5 bases, with 5 bases separating them. The chain's CDR3 is CASSLGYQPQHF. CDR3 in DNA: TGTGCCAGCAGTTTGGGGTATCAGCCCCAGCATTTT.

The chain joins TRBV5-4 to TRBJ1-2; no definite D call. The germline gives CDR1 SGHNT, CDR2 YYREEE (reference sequence). This CDR3 has 13 amino acids. Trimming took 0 bases from V and 2 from J, leaving 5 bases between them. CDR3 DNA: TGTGCCAGCAGCTTGGAACTAAACTATGGCTACACCTTC. This codes for CASSLELNYGYTF. The full variable domain, with the rest looked up from reference TRBV5-4 and TRBJ1-2, is ETGVTQSPTHLIKTRGQQVTLRCSSQSGHNTVSWYQQALGQGPQFIFQYYREEENGRGNFPPRFSGLQFPNYSSELNVNALELDDSALYLCASSLELNYGYTFGSGTRLTVV.

At least ten counts were recorded for this clonotype. The chain carries TRBV12-3 or TRBV12-4 and TRBJ2-7, with D possibly being TRBD1 (6 bases). The CDR3 length is 14 residues. The ends were cut back, 6 bases at V and 7 bases at J, with 19 bases in the middle. CDR3 sequence: CASSPGHRLREQYF. As DNA, the CDR3 is TGTGCCAGCAGCCCGGGACACAGACTACGGGAGCAGTACTTC.